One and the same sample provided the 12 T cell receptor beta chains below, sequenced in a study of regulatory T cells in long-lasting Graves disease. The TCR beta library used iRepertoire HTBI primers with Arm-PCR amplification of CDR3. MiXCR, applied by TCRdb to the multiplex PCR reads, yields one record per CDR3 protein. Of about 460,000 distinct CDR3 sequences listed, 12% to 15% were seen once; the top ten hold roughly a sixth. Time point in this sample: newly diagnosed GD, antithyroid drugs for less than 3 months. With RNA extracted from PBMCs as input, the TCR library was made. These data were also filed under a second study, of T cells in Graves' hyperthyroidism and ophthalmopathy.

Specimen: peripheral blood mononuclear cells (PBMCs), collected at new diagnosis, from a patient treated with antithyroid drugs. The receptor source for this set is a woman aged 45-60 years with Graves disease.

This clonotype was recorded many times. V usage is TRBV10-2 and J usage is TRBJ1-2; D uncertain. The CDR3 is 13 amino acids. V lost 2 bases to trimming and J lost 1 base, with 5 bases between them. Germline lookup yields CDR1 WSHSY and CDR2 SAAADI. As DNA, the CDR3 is TGCGCCAGCAGTGAGAAAAATAACTATGGCTACACCTTC. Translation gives CASSEKNNYGYTF.

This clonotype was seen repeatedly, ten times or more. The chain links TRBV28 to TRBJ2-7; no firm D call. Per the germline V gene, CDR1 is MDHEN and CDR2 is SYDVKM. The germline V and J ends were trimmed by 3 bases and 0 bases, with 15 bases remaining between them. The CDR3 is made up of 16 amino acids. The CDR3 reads CASSFWRSESSYEQYF. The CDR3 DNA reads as TGTGCCAGCAGTTTTTGGCGTTCCGAAAGCTCCTACGAGCAGTACTTC.

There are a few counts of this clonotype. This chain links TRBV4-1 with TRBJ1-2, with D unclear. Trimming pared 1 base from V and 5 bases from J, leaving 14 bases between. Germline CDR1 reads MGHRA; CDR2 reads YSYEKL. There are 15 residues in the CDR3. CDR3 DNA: TGCGCCAGCAGCCAAGTTACCTATCCGGGGTATGGCTACACCTTC. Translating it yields CASSQVTYPGYGYTF.

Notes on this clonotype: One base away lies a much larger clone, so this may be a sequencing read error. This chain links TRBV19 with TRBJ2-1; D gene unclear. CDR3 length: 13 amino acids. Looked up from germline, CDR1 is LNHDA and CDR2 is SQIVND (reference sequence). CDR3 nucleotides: TGTGCCGGTAGAGACGGATTTGGTAATGAGCAGTTCTTC. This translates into CAGRDGFGNEQFF.

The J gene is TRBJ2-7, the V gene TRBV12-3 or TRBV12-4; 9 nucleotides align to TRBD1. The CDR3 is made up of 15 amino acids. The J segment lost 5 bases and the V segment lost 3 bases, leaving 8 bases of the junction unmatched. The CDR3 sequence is CASSLGGTGRDEQYF. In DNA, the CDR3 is TGTGCCAGCAGTTTGGGTGGGACAGGGAGGGACGAGCAGTACTTC.

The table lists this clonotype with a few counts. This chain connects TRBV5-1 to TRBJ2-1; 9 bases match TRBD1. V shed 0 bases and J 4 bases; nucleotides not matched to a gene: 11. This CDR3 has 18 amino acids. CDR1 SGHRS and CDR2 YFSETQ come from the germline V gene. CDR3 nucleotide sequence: TGCGCCAGCAGCTTGGGGGCATTAGGACAGGGGCGTTACAATGAGCAGTTCTTC. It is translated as CASSLGALGQGRYNEQFF.

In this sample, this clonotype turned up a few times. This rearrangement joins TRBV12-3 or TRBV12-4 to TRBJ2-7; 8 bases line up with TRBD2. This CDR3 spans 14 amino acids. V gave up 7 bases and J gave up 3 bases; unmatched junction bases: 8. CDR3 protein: CASTYAGGLYEQYF. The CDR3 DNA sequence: TGTGCCAGCACCTACGCGGGAGGTCTCTACGAGCAGTACTTC.

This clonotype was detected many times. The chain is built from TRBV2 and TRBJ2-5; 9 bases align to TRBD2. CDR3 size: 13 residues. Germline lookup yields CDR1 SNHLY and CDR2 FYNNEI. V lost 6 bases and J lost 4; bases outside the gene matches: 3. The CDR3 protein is CASRIAGVETQYF. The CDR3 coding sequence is TGTGCCAGCAGAATAGCGGGAGTAGAGACCCAGTACTTC.

CDR3: CASRTGTGGEQFF. The CDR3 DNA follows: TGTGCCAGCAGAACCGGGACAGGGGGCGAGCAGTTCTTC. This chain joins TRBV5-4 and TRBJ2-1; 12 bases map to TRBD1. After removal of 5 bases from V and 10 bases from J, the junction contained 4 bases not matched to a gene. Germline V CDR1 and CDR2: SGHNT, YYREEE (reference sequence). The CDR3 covers 13 residues.

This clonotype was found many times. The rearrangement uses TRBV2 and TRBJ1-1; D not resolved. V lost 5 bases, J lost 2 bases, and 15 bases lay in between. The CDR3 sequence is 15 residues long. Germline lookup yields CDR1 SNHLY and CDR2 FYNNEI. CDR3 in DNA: TGTGCCAGCAGTAGGCGTCAGACCATTAACACTGAAGCTTTCTTT. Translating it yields CASSRRQTINTEAFF.

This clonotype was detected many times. This CDR3 is CAWADQATQYF. In DNA, the CDR3 is TGTGCCTGGGCTGATCAGGCGACCCAGTACTTC. The V and J genes are TRBV30 and TRBJ2-5, with D unresolved. The germline gives CDR1 GTSNPN, CDR2 SVGIG (reference sequence). This CDR3 has 11 amino acids. V was pared by 5 bases and J by 7 bases, with 11 bases between.

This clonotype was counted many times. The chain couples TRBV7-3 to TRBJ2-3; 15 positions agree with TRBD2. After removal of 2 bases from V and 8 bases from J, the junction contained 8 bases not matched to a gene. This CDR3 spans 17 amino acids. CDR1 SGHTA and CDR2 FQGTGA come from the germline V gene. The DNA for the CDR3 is TGTGCCAGCAGCTTATCGGGACTAGCGGGAGGAGAGGGTACGCAGTATTTT. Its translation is CASSLSGLAGGEGTQYF.